This T cell receptor beta chain appears in the sequencing data of a study of shared clonotypes between healthy human individuals. The table came from immunoSEQ multiplex PCR; TCRdb's copy has only in-frame clones and leaves some out. Among approximately 1.1 million clones, around three quarters were seen once, and the ten largest hold under 0.65%. This clone has ten or more counts. CDR1 KGHSH and CDR2 LQKENI come from the germline V gene. Trimming pared 2 bases from V and 1 base from J, leaving 6 bases between. The CDR3 loop spans 14 amino acids. Sequencing input: memory CD4+ T cells from PBMCs. Subset meaning: CD45RA-negative fraction. The source of this sequence is a man between 18 and 29 years old in good health. Some clones in this sample may be carry-over from other donors' samples. This chain links TRBV18 with TRBJ1-5; no clear D. The CDR3 region is CASSPSSSNQPQHF. In DNA form, the CDR3 reads TGTGCCAGCTCACCATCTTCGAGCAATCAGCCCCAGCATTTT.